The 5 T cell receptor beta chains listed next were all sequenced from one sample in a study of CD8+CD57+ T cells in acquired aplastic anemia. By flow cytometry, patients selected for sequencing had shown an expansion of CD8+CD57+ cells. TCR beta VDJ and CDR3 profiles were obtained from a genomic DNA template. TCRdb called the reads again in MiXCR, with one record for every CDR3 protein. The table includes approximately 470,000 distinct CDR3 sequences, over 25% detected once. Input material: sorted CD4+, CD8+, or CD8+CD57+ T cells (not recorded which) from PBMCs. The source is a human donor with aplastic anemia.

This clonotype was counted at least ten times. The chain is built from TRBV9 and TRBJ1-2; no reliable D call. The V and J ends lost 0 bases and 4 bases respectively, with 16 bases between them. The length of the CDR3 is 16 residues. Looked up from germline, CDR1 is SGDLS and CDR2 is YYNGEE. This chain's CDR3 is CASSVVAAWRFYGYTF. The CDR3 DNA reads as TGTGCCAGCAGCGTAGTAGCGGCGTGGCGGTTCTATGGCTACACCTTC. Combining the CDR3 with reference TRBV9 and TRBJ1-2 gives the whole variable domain DSGVTQTPKHLITATGQRVTLRCSPRSGDLSVYWYQQSLDQGLQFLIQYYNGEERAKGNILERFSAQQFPDLHSELNLSSLELGDSALYFCASSVVAAWRFYGYTFGSGTRLTVV.

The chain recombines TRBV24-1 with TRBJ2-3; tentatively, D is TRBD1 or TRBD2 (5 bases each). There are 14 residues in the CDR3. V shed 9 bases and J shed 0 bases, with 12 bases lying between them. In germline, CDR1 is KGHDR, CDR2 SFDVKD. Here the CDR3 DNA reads TGTGCCACCCTAGGTGGGGGAAGCACAGATACGCAGTATTTT. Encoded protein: CATLGGGSTDTQYF.

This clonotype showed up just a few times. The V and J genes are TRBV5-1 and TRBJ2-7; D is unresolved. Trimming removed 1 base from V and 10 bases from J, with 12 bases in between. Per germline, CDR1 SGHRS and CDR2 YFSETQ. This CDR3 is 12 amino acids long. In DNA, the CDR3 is TGCGCCAGCAGCTTGTCTGAGTCCGCTCAGTACTTC. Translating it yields CASSLSESAQYF.

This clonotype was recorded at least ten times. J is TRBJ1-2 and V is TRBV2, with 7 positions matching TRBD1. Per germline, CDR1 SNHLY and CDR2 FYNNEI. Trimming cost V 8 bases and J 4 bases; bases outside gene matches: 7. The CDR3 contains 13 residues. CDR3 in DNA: TGTGCCAGCGGGGGACAGCGCGTCTATGGCTACACCTTC. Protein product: CASGGQRVYGYTF.

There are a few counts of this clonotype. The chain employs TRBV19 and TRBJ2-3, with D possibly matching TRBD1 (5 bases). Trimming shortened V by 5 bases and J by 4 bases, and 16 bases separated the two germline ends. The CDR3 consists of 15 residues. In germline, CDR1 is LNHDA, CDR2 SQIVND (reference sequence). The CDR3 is CASSEDSQGSDTQYF. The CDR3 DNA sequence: TGTGCCAGTAGTGAAGACAGCCAAGGGTCAGATACGCAGTATTTT.